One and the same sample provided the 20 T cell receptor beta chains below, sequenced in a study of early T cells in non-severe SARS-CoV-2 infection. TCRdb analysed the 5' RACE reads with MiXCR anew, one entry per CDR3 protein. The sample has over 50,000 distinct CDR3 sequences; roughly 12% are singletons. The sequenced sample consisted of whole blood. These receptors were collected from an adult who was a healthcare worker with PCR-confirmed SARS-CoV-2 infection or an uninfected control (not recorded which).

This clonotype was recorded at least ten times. In nucleotides, the CDR3 is TGTGCTAGTGCCCCACGGGGGGCGAGGAACAATGAGCAGTTCTTC. Amino acids: CASAPRGARNNEQFF. The chain couples TRBV12-5 to TRBJ2-1; possible D gene TRBD2, 7 bases. The CDR3 contains 15 residues. With 7 bases removed from V and 5 bases from J, the gap between germline ends came to 18 bases. Germline values: CDR1 LGHNT, CDR2 FRNRAP.

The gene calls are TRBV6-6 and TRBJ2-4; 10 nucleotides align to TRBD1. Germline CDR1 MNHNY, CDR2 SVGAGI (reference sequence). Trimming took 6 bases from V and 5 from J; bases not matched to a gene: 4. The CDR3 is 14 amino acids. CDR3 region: CASRTGGQENIQYF. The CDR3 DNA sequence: TGTGCCAGCAGGACAGGGGGCCAGGAAAACATTCAGTACTTC.

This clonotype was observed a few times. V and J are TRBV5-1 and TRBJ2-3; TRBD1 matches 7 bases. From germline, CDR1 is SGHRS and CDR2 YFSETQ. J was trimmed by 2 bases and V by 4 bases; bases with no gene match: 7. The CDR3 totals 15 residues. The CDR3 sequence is CASSRGQAPTDTQYF. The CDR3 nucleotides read TGCGCCAGCAGCCGCGGACAGGCCCCCACAGATACGCAGTATTTT.

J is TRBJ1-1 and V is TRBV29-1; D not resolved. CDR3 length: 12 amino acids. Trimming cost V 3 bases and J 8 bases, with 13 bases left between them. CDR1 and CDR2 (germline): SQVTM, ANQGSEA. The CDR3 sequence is CSVDFQAKEAFF. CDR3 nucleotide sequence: TGCAGCGTTGACTTCCAGGCTAAGGAAGCTTTCTTT.

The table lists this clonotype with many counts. CDR3 region: CASLLSGSNEKLFF. CDR3 nucleotide sequence: TGTGCCTCCCTCTTGAGCGGCAGTAATGAAAAACTGTTTTTT. The V call is TRBV6-1, the J call TRBJ1-4; unclear D gene. This CDR3 has 14 amino acids. Per the germline V gene, CDR1 is MNHNS and CDR2 is SASEGT. Trimming removed 11 bases at V and 4 bases at J, with 17 bases between.

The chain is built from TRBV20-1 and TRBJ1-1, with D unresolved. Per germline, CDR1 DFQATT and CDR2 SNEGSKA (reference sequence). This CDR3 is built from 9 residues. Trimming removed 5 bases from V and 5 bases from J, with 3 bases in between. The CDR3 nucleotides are TGCAGTGCTTGGACTGAAGCTTTCTTT. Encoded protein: CSAWTEAFF.

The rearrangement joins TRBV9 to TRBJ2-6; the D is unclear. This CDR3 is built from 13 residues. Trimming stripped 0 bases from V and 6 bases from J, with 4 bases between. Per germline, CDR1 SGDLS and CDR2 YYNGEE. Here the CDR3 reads CASSVALANVLTF. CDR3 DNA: TGTGCCAGCAGCGTAGCATTGGCCAACGTCCTGACTTTC.

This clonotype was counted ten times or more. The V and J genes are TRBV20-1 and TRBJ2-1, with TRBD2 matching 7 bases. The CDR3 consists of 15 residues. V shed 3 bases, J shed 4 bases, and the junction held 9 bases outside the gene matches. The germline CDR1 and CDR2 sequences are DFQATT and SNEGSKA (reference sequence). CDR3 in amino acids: CSARIAVGGYNEQFF. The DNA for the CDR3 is TGCAGTGCTAGGATAGCGGTGGGAGGGTACAATGAGCAGTTCTTC.

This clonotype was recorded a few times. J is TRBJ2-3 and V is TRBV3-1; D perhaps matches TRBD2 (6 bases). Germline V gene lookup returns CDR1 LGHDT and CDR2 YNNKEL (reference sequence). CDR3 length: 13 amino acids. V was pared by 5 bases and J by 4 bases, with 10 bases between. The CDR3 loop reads CASSGGKADTQYF. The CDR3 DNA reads TGTGCCAGCAGCGGCGGGAAGGCAGATACGCAGTATTTT.

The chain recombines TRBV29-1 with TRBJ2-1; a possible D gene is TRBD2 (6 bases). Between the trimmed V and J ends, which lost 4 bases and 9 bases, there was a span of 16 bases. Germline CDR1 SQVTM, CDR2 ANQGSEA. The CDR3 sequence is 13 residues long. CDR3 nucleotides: TGCAGCGTTGCCCCCCCTAGCGTAGCTGAGCAGTTCTTC. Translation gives CSVAPPSVAEQFF.

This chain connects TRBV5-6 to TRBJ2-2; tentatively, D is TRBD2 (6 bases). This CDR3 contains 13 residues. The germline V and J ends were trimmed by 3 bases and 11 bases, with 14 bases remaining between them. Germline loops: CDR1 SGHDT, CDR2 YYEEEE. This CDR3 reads CASSSPGLPELFF. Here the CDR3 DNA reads TGTGCCAGCAGCTCCCCGGGACTCCCAGAGCTGTTTTTT. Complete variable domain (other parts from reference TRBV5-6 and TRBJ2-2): DAGVTQSPTHLIKTRGQQVTLRCSPKSGHDTVSWYQQALGQGPQFIFQYYEEEERQRGNFPDRFSGHQFPNYSSELNVNALLLGDSALYLCASSSPGLPELFFGEGSRLTVL.

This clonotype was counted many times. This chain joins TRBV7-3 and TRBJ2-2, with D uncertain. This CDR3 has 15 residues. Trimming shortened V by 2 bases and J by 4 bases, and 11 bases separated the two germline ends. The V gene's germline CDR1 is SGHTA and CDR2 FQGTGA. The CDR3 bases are TGTGCCAGCAGCTTAGGGTACCGCCCCACCGGGGAGCTGTTTTTT. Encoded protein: CASSLGYRPTGELFF.

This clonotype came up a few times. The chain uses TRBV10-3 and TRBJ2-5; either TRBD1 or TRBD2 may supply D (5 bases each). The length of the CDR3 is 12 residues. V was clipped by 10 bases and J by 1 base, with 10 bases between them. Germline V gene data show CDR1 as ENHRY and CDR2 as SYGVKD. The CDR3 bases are TGTGCCACCGGTGGGGGCCAAGAGACCCAGTACTTC. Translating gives CATGGGQETQYF.

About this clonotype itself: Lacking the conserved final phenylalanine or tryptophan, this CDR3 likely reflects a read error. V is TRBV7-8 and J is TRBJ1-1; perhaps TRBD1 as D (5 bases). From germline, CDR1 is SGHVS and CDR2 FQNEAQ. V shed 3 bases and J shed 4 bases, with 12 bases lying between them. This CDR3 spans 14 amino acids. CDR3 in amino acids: CASSFREGATEAFI. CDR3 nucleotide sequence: TGTGCCAGCAGCTTCAGGGAAGGGGCCACTGAAGCTTTCATT.

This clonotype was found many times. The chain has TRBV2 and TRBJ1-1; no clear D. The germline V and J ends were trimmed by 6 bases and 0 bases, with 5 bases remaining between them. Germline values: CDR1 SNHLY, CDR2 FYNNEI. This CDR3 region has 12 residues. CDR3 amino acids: CASRYMNTEAFF. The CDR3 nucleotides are TGTGCCAGCAGATACATGAACACTGAAGCTTTCTTT. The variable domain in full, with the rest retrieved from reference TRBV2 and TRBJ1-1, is EPEVTQTPSHQVTQMGQEVILRCVPISNHLYFYWYRQILGQKVEFLVSFYNNEISEKSEIFDDQFSVERPDGSNFTLKIRSTKLEDSAMYFCASRYMNTEAFFGQGTRLTVV.

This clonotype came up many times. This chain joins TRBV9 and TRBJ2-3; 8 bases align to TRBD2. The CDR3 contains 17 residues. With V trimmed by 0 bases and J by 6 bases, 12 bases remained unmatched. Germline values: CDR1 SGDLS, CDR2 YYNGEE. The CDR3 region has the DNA TGTGCCAGCAGCGTAGATGAGGCGGGAGGCCCCCAGGATACGCAGTATTTT. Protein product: CASSVDEAGGPQDTQYF. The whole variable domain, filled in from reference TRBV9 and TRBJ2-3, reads DSGVTQTPKHLITATGQRVTLRCSPRSGDLSVYWYQQSLDQGLQFLIQYYNGEERAKGNILERFSAQQFPDLHSELNLSSLELGDSALYFCASSVDEAGGPQDTQYFGPGTRLTVL.

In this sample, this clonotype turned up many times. The CDR3 loop reads CASSFIGAVQLANNEQFF. Here the CDR3 DNA reads TGTGCCAGCAGTTTCATCGGGGCAGTTCAGCTCGCAAATAATGAGCAGTTCTTC. V and J are TRBV6-6 and TRBJ2-1, with D perhaps TRBD1 or TRBD2 (5 bases each). The germline gives CDR1 MNHNY, CDR2 SVGAGI (reference sequence). This CDR3 is built from 18 residues. V lost 4 bases to trimming and J lost 7 bases, with 26 bases between them.

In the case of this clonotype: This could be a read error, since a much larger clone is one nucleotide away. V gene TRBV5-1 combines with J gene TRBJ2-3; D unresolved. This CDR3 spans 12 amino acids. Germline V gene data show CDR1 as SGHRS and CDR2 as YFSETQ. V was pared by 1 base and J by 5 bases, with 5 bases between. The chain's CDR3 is CASSLNQDTQYF. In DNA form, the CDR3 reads TGCGCCAGCAGCTTGAACCAAGATACGCAGTATTTT. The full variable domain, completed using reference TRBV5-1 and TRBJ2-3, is KAGVTQTPRYLIKTRGQQVTLSCSPISGHRSVSWYQQTPGQGLQFLFEYFSETQRNKGNFPGRFSGRQFSNSRSEMNVSTLELGDSALYLCASSLNQDTQYFGPGTRLTVL.

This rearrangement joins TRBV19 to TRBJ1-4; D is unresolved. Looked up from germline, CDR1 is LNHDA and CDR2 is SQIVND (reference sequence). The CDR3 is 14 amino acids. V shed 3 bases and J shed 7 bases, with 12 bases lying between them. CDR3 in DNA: TGTGCCAGTAGTATCTCCGATTACCCTGAAAAACTGTTTTTT. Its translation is CASSISDYPEKLFF. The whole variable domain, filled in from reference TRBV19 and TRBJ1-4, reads DGGITQSPKYLFRKEGQNVTLSCEQNLNHDAMYWYRQDPGQGLRLIYYSQIVNDFQKGDIAEGYSVSREKKESFPLTVTSAQKNPTAFYLCASSISDYPEKLFFGSGTQLSVL.

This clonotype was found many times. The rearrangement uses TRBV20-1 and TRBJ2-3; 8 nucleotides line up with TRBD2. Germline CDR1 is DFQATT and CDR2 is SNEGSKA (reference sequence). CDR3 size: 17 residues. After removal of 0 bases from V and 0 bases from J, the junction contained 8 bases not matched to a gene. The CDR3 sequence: CSARDNQRGPSTDTQYF. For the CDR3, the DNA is TGCAGTGCTAGAGATAACCAGCGGGGGCCTAGCACAGATACGCAGTATTTT.